The TCR beta chain under discussion was sequenced for a study of beta chain features in type 1 diabetes. In total, each donor contributed a single heparinised blood draw that averaged about 100 mL. CD45RO/CCR7/CD25/CD127/CD95/CD27 staining was used to isolate CD4+ naive, central memory, regulatory and stem cell-like memory cells by sorting. Purity exceeding 98% was reached by all sorted populations. Reverse transcribing all isolated RNA meant expressed TCRB transcripts were sequenced. The method was immunoSEQ multiplex PCR; TCRdb's version includes in-frame clones alone and lacks a portion of them. The sample shows a few hundred thousand clones, roughly 11% of them seen only once. The sequence was obtained from a woman in her 30s in good health. Sequenced sample: naive CD4+ T cells from blood.

DNA for the CDR3: TGTGCCACCAGCACCCCGACAGGGCCCGGGGAGCTGTTTTTT. Translating it yields CATSTPTGPGELFF. The chain recombines TRBV15 with TRBJ2-2; the match to TRBD1 covers 7 bases. Germline CDR1 is LNHNV and CDR2 is YYDKDF (reference sequence). J was trimmed by 6 bases and V by 4 bases; bases with no gene match: 5. The CDR3 is 14 amino acids.